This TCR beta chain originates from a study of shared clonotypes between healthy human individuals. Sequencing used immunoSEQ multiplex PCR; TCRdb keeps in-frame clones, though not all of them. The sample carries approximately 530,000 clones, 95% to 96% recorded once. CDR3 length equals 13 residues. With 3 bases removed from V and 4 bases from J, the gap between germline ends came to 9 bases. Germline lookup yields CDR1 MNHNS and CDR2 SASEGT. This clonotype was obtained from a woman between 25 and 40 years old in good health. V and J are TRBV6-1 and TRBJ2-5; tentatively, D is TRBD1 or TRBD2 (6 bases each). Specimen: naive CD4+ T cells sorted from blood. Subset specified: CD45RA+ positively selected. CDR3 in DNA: TGTGCCAGCAGTGAGGAGGGGGGAGAGACCCAGTACTTC. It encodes CASSEEGGETQYF.